The present T cell receptor (beta chain) was sequenced within a study of shared clonotypes between healthy human individuals. In its sample, this clone was seen once. What it binds is not known. V gave up 5 bases and J gave up 4 bases; unmatched junction bases: 9. The CDR3 runs 15 residues. Germline V gives CDR1 SGHNT, CDR2 YYREEE (reference sequence). Study results and caveats: Rarefaction indicated that sorted-subset sequencing remained incomplete although depth was large.

As handled by the study authors: Owing to the provision of junction-only sequences devoid of quality scores by immunoSEQ, filtering differed. Profiled with immunoSEQ multiplex PCR; TCRdb holds only in-frame clones, not every one. Clonal size and the V and J genes are those of that table, whereas D and trimming came from the DNA. Among under 2,500,000 clones listed, more than 90% were seen once. The sequence was collected from a man aged 18 to 29 in good health. The sample consisted of naive CD4+ T cells sorted from blood. Subset specified: CD45RA+ positively selected. The gene calls are TRBV5-4 and TRBJ2-1, with 7 bases that match TRBD2. CDR3 region: CASRRAGEFYNEQFF. For the CDR3, the DNA is TGTGCCAGCAGACGTGCGGGGGAGTTTTACAATGAGCAGTTCTTC.